This T cell receptor (beta chain) was retrieved from a study of blood T cell repertoires in COVID-19. Here immunoSEQ multiplex PCR was the method, and the copy in TCRdb shows in-frame clones only, minus some. The sample includes around 69,000 clones, about 82% seen only once; the top ten take less than 2%. The CDR3 spans 17 residues. CDR1 is SGHTS, CDR2 YDEGEE, per germline. V dropped 5 bases and J dropped 0 bases, with 20 bases sitting between them. The chain is built from TRBV5-8 and TRBJ1-1, with D maybe TRBD1 (6 bases). This receptor was taken from a woman aged 60-75 years with acute or convalescent COVID-19. Sequencing input: peripheral blood. In DNA, the CDR3 is TGTGCCAGCAGAGATGGGACCCAAGGGGGGGTGAACACTGAAGCTTTCTTT. Amino acids: CASRDGTQGGVNTEAFF.